This is a list of T cell receptor beta chains from one sample in a study of breast tumors, draining lymph nodes, adjacent tissues. TCRdb reprocessed the multiplex PCR reads with MiXCR, giving one entry per CDR3 protein. The repertoire consists of around 110,000 distinct CDR3 sequences, with about 29% occurring once and the leading ten covering less than 6%. The specimen was axillary lymph node tissue. These receptor sequences come from a female donor with breast cancer. Some clones in this sample may be carry-over from other donors' samples. CDR3s include the opening cysteine and the closing phenylalanine or tryptophan. Each record gives: CDR3 DNA, CDR3 protein, clone size, V gene, J gene, D gene. A D gene is named only where the DNA matches it firmly. Not all rows give a size; the values are once, few, many and, for expanded clones, a class.

cdr3_nt: TGTGCCAGCAGTCACTCGACGGTGTGGCATCCCACCGGGGAGCTGTTTTTT; cdr3_aa: CASSHSTVWHPTGELFF; clone_size: -; v_call: TRBV6-5; j_call: TRBJ2-2; d_call: -
cdr3_nt: TGTGCCAGCAGTTACCGAGACAGTTACAATGAGCAGTTCTTC; cdr3_aa: CASSYRDSYNEQFF; clone_size: many; v_call: TRBV6-5; j_call: TRBJ2-1; d_call: -
cdr3_nt: TGTGCCAGCAGTGGAGGGGATTACGAGCAGTACTTC; cdr3_aa: CASSGGDYEQYF; clone_size: few; v_call: TRBV6-1; j_call: TRBJ2-7; d_call: -
cdr3_nt: TGTGCCAGCAGCTCCGGGCCCCAAGCGAATGAAAAACTGTTTTTT; cdr3_aa: CASSSGPQANEKLFF; clone_size: many; v_call: TRBV7-2; j_call: TRBJ1-4; d_call: -
cdr3_nt: TGCAGTGCTCTCCGGGACAGGGGCCACGAGCAGTACTTC; cdr3_aa: CSALRDRGHEQYF; clone_size: -; v_call: TRBV20-1; j_call: TRBJ2-7; d_call: TRBD1
cdr3_nt: TGTGCCAGCAGCGGACGGGGACAGGGGGCAAAAGATACGCAGTATTTT; cdr3_aa: CASSGRGQGAKDTQYF; clone_size: many; v_call: TRBV9; j_call: TRBJ2-3; d_call: TRBD1
cdr3_nt: TGCAGTGCTAGAGATCTCGGGACTGGGACAGATACGCAGTATTTT; cdr3_aa: CSARDLGTGTDTQYF; clone_size: many; v_call: TRBV20-1; j_call: TRBJ2-3; d_call: -
cdr3_nt: TGCAGTGCTAGAGGCTCGACAGGAGACTTTTACAATGAGCAGTTCTTC; cdr3_aa: CSARGSTGDFYNEQFF; clone_size: many; v_call: TRBV20-1; j_call: TRBJ2-1; d_call: -
cdr3_nt: TGTGCCAGCAGCTTGGGTGGGAGGGCCCAGCATTTT; cdr3_aa: CASSLGGRAQHF; clone_size: -; v_call: TRBV7-9; j_call: TRBJ1-5; d_call: -
cdr3_nt: TGTGCCAGCTCACCAAAATTGAACAGCCACGAGCAGTACTTC; cdr3_aa: CASSPKLNSHEQYF; clone_size: many; v_call: TRBV18; j_call: TRBJ2-7; d_call: -
cdr3_nt: TGTGCCAGCAGTCCGGGCCGCCTTGACACAGATACGCAGTATTTT; cdr3_aa: CASSPGRLDTDTQYF; clone_size: few; v_call: TRBV6-6; j_call: TRBJ2-3; d_call: -
cdr3_nt: TGTGCCAGCAGTTCCCCGACAGGGTGGTGGGGCTACACCTTC; cdr3_aa: CASSSPTGWWGYTF; clone_size: many; v_call: TRBV28; j_call: TRBJ1-2; d_call: TRBD1
cdr3_nt: TGTGCCAGCAGGCTAGCGGGGGGGCGAAACATTCAGTACTTC; cdr3_aa: CASRLAGGRNIQYF; clone_size: many; v_call: TRBV6-1; j_call: TRBJ2-4; d_call: TRBD2
cdr3_nt: TGTGCCAGCTCACCACCCGGGGTGATCCGGGGGCAAGAGACCCAGTACTTC; cdr3_aa: CASSPPGVIRGQETQYF; clone_size: many; v_call: TRBV18; j_call: TRBJ2-5; d_call: -
cdr3_nt: TGTGCCAGCAGTAGAGAACTTACGAGCAATCAGCCCCAGCATTTT; cdr3_aa: CASSRELTSNQPQHF; clone_size: many; v_call: TRBV28; j_call: TRBJ1-5; d_call: -
cdr3_nt: TGCGCCAGCAGCTTACAGGGGGCCTACTACGAGCAGTACTTC; cdr3_aa: CASSLQGAYYEQYF; clone_size: many; v_call: TRBV5-1; j_call: TRBJ2-7; d_call: TRBD1
cdr3_nt: TGTGCCAGCATTCCCGGACTAGCTCCCACAGATACGCAGTATTTT; cdr3_aa: CASIPGLAPTDTQYF; clone_size: many; v_call: TRBV2; j_call: TRBJ2-3; d_call: TRBD2
cdr3_nt: TGCGCCAGCAGCTTGCCGGGAGGGGACACCGGGGAGCTGTTTTTT; cdr3_aa: CASSLPGGDTGELFF; clone_size: many; v_call: TRBV5-1; j_call: TRBJ2-2; d_call: TRBD2
cdr3_nt: TGTGCCAGCAGTGATCGGTCGGGGGCGGGTAACTATGGCTACACCTTC; cdr3_aa: CASSDRSGAGNYGYTF; clone_size: many; v_call: TRBV6-1; j_call: TRBJ1-2; d_call: -
cdr3_nt: TGTGCCATCAGACCTGGGACAGGGTATCAGCAGCCCCAGCATTTT; cdr3_aa: CAIRPGTGYQQPQHF; clone_size: -; v_call: TRBV10-3; j_call: TRBJ1-5; d_call: TRBD1
cdr3_nt: TGTGCCAGCAGCTTAGGACAGGGGTTCCCCTATGGCTACCCCTTC; cdr3_aa: CASSLGQGFPYGYPF; clone_size: -; v_call: TRBV7-2; j_call: TRBJ1-2; d_call: TRBD1
cdr3_nt: TGTGCCAGCAGCCAACAGGCCGGCCCCAATTCACCCCTCCACTTT; cdr3_aa: CASSQQAGPNSPLHF; clone_size: many; v_call: TRBV14; j_call: TRBJ1-6; d_call: -
cdr3_nt: TGCGCCAGCAGTGAGTCGGGAGGGCCTCCCTACGAGCAGTACTTC; cdr3_aa: CASSESGGPPYEQYF; clone_size: many; v_call: TRBV10-2; j_call: TRBJ2-7; d_call: TRBD2
cdr3_nt: TGTCCCAGCAGTTTATTGACAGGGGGCTCCAAAAACATTCAGTACTTC; cdr3_aa: CPSSLLTGGSKNIQYF; clone_size: -; v_call: TRBV28; j_call: TRBJ2-4; d_call: TRBD1